The 10 T cell receptor beta chains below come from one sample, sequenced in a study of T cell changes during pregnancy in multiple sclerosis. Assay: immunoSEQ multiplex PCR; the TCRdb copy retains only in-frame clones and omits some. The sample lists roughly 72,000 clones, 90% to 95% occurring once. Sequenced here: CD4+ T cells from peripheral blood mononuclear cells, sampled after pregnancy. The receptors were gathered from a female donor with multiple sclerosis, enrolled in a pregnancy study.

The chain uses TRBV29-1 and TRBJ2-1; TRBD2 matches at 11 bases. Germline V gene sequence: CDR1 SQVTM, CDR2 ANQGSEA. CDR3 length: 16 residues. Trimming removed 7 bases from V and 3 bases from J; junction bases left unmatched: 11. In DNA, the CDR3 is TGCAGCGCCGAAGGGAAAACTAGCGGGAGCTACAATGAGCAGTTCTTC. Its translation: CSAEGKTSGSYNEQFF.

The gene calls are TRBV27 and TRBJ1-5; possible D gene TRBD1, 5 bases. V lost 7 bases and J lost 3, with 16 bases in between. The CDR3 spans 15 residues. Germline CDR1 reads MNHEY; CDR2 reads SMNVEV (reference sequence). The CDR3 DNA follows: TGTGCCAGCATCAGCCTAGACAGCCCCAATCAGCCCCAGCATTTT. As protein: CASISLDSPNQPQHF.

The V call is TRBV7-8, the J call TRBJ1-2; D might be TRBD1 (5 bases). The CDR3 totals 13 residues. The germline V gene encodes CDR1 SGHVS and CDR2 FQNEAQ. Trimming removed 0 bases from V and 8 bases from J, with 10 bases in between. In nucleotides, the CDR3 is TGTGCCAGCAGCTTAGCGGGGCGGGAGGGCTACACCTTC. As protein: CASSLAGREGYTF.

The chain is built from TRBV5-1 and TRBJ2-3; maybe TRBD2 (6 bases). Germline V gene sequence: CDR1 SGHRS, CDR2 YFSETQ. CDR3 length: 16 residues. V lost 4 bases, J lost 6 bases, and 21 bases lay in between. The CDR3 reads CASSLGASSGEDTQYF. The CDR3 coding sequence is TGCGCCAGCAGCCTTGGGGCCTCATCGGGGGAGGATACGCAGTATTTT.

The chain has TRBV9 and TRBJ1-1, with D uncertain. Germline CDR1 reads SGDLS; CDR2 reads YYNGEE. CDR3 length: 13 amino acids. Trimming took off 3 bases at V and 1 base at J, with 7 bases between the two ends. The DNA of the CDR3 is TGTGCCAGCAGCGGGGCGAGGAACACTGAAGCTTTCTTT. Translated: CASSGARNTEAFF.

The V and J genes are TRBV28 and TRBJ1-5, with TRBD1 matching over 7 bases. The length of the CDR3 is 18 residues. The ends lost 5 bases at V and 6 bases at J; junction bases unmatched: 19. Per the germline V gene, CDR1 is MDHEN and CDR2 is SYDVKM. CDR3 residues: CASSPSEFDRVTAQPQHF. In DNA, the CDR3 is TGTGCCAGCAGTCCTTCCGAATTCGACAGGGTGACGGCTCAGCCCCAGCATTTT.

Written as DNA, the CDR3 is TGTGCCAGCAGCTTAAATTTAGTAGCGGTCTACGAGCAGTACTTC. Amino acids: CASSLNLVAVYEQYF. The V and J genes are TRBV7-3 and TRBJ2-7, with D possibly matching TRBD2 (6 bases). This CDR3 comprises 15 residues. Germline V gene data show CDR1 as SGHTA and CDR2 as FQGTGA. Between the trimmed V and J ends, which lost 1 base and 3 bases, there was a span of 13 bases.

The chain has TRBV20-1 and TRBJ2-7; TRBD1 aligns across 8 bases. Trimming removed 6 bases from V and 9 bases from J; junction bases left unmatched: 7. In germline, CDR1 is DFQATT, CDR2 SNEGSKA (reference sequence). The CDR3 runs 11 residues. The CDR3 loop reads CSARQGPGQYF. Written as DNA, the CDR3 is TGCAGTGCCCGACAGGGGCCTGGGCAGTACTTC.

V usage is TRBV6-6 and J usage is TRBJ2-3, with a weak D call TRBD2 (5 bases). V was cut by 3 bases and J by 4 bases, with 11 bases left in between. This CDR3 comprises 14 residues. Per germline, CDR1 MNHNY and CDR2 SVGAGI (reference sequence). The CDR3 bases are TGTGCCAGCAGTTATAGGGAGATCCCAGATACGCAGTATTTT. As protein: CASSYREIPDTQYF.

The chain joins TRBV7-6 to TRBJ2-1, with D unclear. V lost 1 base and J 8 bases, leaving 21 bases between the germline ends. The CDR3 length is 17 residues. CDR1 is SGHVS and CDR2 is FNYEAQ in the germline V gene. CDR3 sequence (DNA): TGTGCCAGCAGCTTAGAAGCAACTGGCGGTCCCATGGATGAGCAGTTCTTC. Translating it yields CASSLEATGGPMDEQFF.